The TCR beta chain described here comes from a study of T cell changes during pregnancy in multiple sclerosis (dated 2019 in TCRdb). About the study as a whole: Changes in the T cell repertoire over the course of pregnancy were examined in this study in women with multiple sclerosis.

Notes on this clone: Its antigen has not been determined. No base quality values were provided; no much bigger clone lies one nucleotide off.

The germline V gene (reference sequence) provides CDR1 LNHDA and CDR2 SQIVND. V loses 3 bases at its end and J loses 3 bases; junction bases beyond the gene matches: 3. The CDR3 goes from the cysteine to the phenylalanine over 14 residues. The retained sequence is limited to the CDR3, 42 bases, with the frame set at the first base. The library relied on the immunoSEQ multiplex PCR assay. TCRdb retrieved this table from immuneACCESS and kept in-frame rearrangements only. Not all clones are present; in checked studies, unresolved V genes account for under half, and no reason is known for the remainder. The sample yields tens of thousands of clones; 80% to 95% were counted once. The top ten hold roughly 1.9% of the sample.

This chain is built from TRBV19 and TRBJ2-7; 9 middle bases align to TRBD1. The source of this sequence is a female donor in good health, enrolled as a control in a pregnancy study. The sample here was CD4+ T cells from peripheral blood mononuclear cells, taken after pregnancy. The encoded CDR3 is CASSIGTGSYEQYF. At the DNA level, the sequence is TGTGCCAGTAGTATCGGGACAGGGAGCTACGAGCAGTACTTC.